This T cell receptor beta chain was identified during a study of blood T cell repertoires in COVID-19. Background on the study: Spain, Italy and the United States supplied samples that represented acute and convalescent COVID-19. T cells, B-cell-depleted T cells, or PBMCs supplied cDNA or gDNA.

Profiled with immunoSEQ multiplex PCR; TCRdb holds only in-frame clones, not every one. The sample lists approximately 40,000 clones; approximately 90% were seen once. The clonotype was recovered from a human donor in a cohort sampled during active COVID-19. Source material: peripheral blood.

CDR3 loop: CASSLDRQRQYF. The CDR3 DNA reads as TGCGCCAGCAGCTTGGACCGACAGAGGCAGTACTTC. This rearrangement joins TRBV5-1 to TRBJ2-7; a weak D match, TRBD1 (5 bases). Germline CDR1 reads SGHRS; CDR2 reads YFSETQ. Between the trimmed V and J ends, which lost 0 bases and 9 bases, there was a span of 10 bases. The CDR3 extends over 12 amino acids.